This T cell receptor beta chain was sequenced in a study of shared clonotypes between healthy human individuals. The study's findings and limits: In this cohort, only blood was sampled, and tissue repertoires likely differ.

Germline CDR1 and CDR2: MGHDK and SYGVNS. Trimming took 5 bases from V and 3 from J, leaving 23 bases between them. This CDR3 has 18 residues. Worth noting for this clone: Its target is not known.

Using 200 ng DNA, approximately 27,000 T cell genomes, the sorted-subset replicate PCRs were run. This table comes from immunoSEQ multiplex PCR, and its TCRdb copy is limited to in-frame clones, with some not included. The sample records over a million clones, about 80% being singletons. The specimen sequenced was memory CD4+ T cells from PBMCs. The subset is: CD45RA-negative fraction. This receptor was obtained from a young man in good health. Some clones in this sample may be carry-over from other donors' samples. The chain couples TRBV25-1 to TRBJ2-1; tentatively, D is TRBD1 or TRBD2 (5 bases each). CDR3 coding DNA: TGTGCCAGCAGTCCTTCCTCCGGGACCCCTCAACACTACAATGAGCAGTTCTTC. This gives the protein CASSPSSGTPQHYNEQFF.